The 24 T cell receptor beta chains below were found in one sample sequenced in a study of T cell responses to AZD1222 COVID-19 vaccine. Method: immunoSEQ multiplex PCR; TCRdb's copy keeps in-frame clones and lacks some. The table includes tens of thousands of clones, roughly 90% detected once. The sequencing used peripheral blood, collected on day 0 of AZD1222 vaccination. Every receptor here comes from an adult in good health.

The genes are TRBV5-1 and TRBJ1-2, with 7 bases identical to TRBD1. CDR1 SGHRS and CDR2 YFSETQ come from the germline V gene. The J segment lost 4 bases and the V segment lost 0 bases, leaving 3 bases of the junction unmatched. The length of the CDR3 is 14 residues. The CDR3 DNA is TGCGCCAGCAGCTTGGAAGGGACAGCCTATGGCTACACCTTC. Its protein product is CASSLEGTAYGYTF.

J is TRBJ2-1 and V is TRBV30, with D possibly TRBD1 on 6 matching bases. Deletions cut 3 bases from V and 10 bases from J, with 22 bases between. Germline assignment: CDR1 GTSNPN and CDR2 SVGIG (reference sequence). CDR3 length: 15 amino acids. The CDR3 spells CAWRWDKGPAGEQFF. In DNA form, the CDR3 reads TGTGCCTGGAGGTGGGACAAGGGACCTGCTGGGGAGCAGTTCTTC.

This clone was detected only once. This chain uses TRBV15 with TRBJ1-1; 9 nucleotides agree with TRBD1. Trimming cost V 3 bases and J 8 bases; bases outside gene matches: 7. This CDR3 is 14 amino acids long. Germline V gives CDR1 LNHNV, CDR2 YYDKDF (reference sequence). This CDR3 is CATSSTGGPLEAFF. In DNA form, the CDR3 reads TGTGCCACCAGCAGTACAGGGGGCCCTCTGGAAGCTTTCTTT.

The chain joins TRBV24-1 to TRBJ1-5; D gene unclear. The CDR3 extends over 15 amino acids. Trimming removed 3 bases at V and 3 bases at J, with 11 bases between. Germline V gene data show CDR1 as KGHDR and CDR2 as SFDVKD. Here the CDR3 reads CATSDPSRPNQPQHF. CDR3 in DNA: TGTGCCACCAGTGATCCATCTAGACCCAATCAGCCCCAGCATTTT.

This chain links TRBV12-3 or TRBV12-4 with TRBJ1-4, with no clear D. The CDR3 sequence is 12 residues long. V lost 3 bases and J 11 bases, leaving 10 bases between the germline ends. The CDR3 nucleotides are TGTGCCAGCAGTTTGAGGCGGGAGAAACTGTTTTTT. Protein: CASSLRREKLFF.

J is TRBJ1-1 and V is TRBV19; 7 nucleotides match TRBD1. Germline CDR1 LNHDA, CDR2 SQIVND (reference sequence). The CDR3 has 16 amino acids. The ends lost 1 base at V and 2 bases at J; junction bases unmatched: 7. CDR3 sequence reads: CASSIVGTVVNTEAFF. The CDR3 coding sequence is TGTGCCAGTAGTATAGTGGGGACAGTTGTAAACACTGAAGCTTTCTTT. Together with reference TRBV19 and TRBJ1-1, the CDR3 gives the full variable domain: DGGITQSPKYLFRKEGQNVTLSCEQNLNHDAMYWYRQDPGQGLRLIYYSQIVNDFQKGDIAEGYSVSREKKESFPLTVTSAQKNPTAFYLCASSIVGTVVNTEAFFGQGTRLTVV.

This chain connects TRBV3-1 (or the pseudogene TRBV3-2) to TRBJ2-1, with D perhaps TRBD1 or TRBD2 (5 bases each). The germline gives CDR1 LGHDT, CDR2 YNNKEL (reference sequence). The CDR3 spans 15 residues. Trimming pared 6 bases from V and 10 bases from J, leaving 22 bases between. The CDR3: CASSSRDRASGEQFF. The CDR3 DNA reads TGTGCCAGCAGTTCCCGGGACCGGGCGTCAGGGGAGCAGTTCTTC.

This sequence joins TRBV5-1 and TRBJ2-5, with a weak D call TRBD1 (6 bases). The CDR3 runs 15 residues. V was trimmed by 6 bases and J by 4 bases, leaving 19 bases between them. Germline V lookup: CDR1 SGHRS, CDR2 YFSETQ. The CDR3: CASTLLTPGAETQYF. The DNA of the CDR3 is TGCGCCAGCACCCTCCTAACTCCAGGGGCAGAGACCCAGTACTTC.

This sequence joins TRBV11-3 and TRBJ2-2; the match to TRBD2 covers 14 bases. Germline V lookup: CDR1 SGHNT, CDR2 YENEEA. V shed 2 bases and J 0 bases; nucleotides not matched to a gene: 2. The CDR3 has 18 residues. Here the CDR3 DNA reads TGTGCCAGCAGCTTATCGGGACTAGCGGGGGCGAACACCGGGGAGCTGTTTTTT. This gives the protein CASSLSGLAGANTGELFF. Filled out from reference TRBV11-3 and TRBJ2-2, the complete variable domain reads EAGVVQSPRYKIIEKKQPVAFWCNPISGHNTLYWYLQNLGQGPELLIRYENEEAVDDSQLPKDRFSAERLKGVDSTLKIQPAELGDSAVYLCASSLSGLAGANTGELFFGEGSRLTVL.

The table lists this clone with a count of one. The J gene is TRBJ1-1, the V gene TRBV6-5, with 10 positions matching TRBD1. The germline gives CDR1 MNHEY, CDR2 SVGAGI. The CDR3 spans 14 residues. The V and J ends lost 6 bases and 3 bases, in that order; junction bases with no gene match: 4. The chain's CDR3 is CASRTGGKDTEAFF. The DNA of the CDR3 is TGTGCCAGCAGGACAGGGGGCAAGGACACTGAAGCTTTCTTT.

This clone was observed a few times. V gene TRBV9 combines with J gene TRBJ1-6; D perhaps matches TRBD1 (6 bases). The V end was cut by 0 bases, the J end by 7 bases, with 11 bases between. The CDR3 extends over 15 amino acids. The germline gives CDR1 SGDLS, CDR2 YYNGEE. CDR3 sequence reads: CASSVGGARNSPLHF. The CDR3 DNA reads TGTGCCAGCAGCGTAGGGGGGGCTCGGAATTCACCCCTCCACTTT.

The genes are TRBV5-1 and TRBJ2-2; D not resolved. The CDR3 is made up of 14 amino acids. V was trimmed by 0 bases and J by 7 bases, leaving 10 bases between them. Germline loops: CDR1 SGHRS, CDR2 YFSETQ. This CDR3 is CASSLENGDGELFF. In DNA, the CDR3 is TGCGCCAGCAGCTTGGAGAACGGAGACGGGGAGCTGTTTTTT.

The table lists this clone with a few counts. The chain links TRBV5-1 to TRBJ1-4; TRBD1 aligns across 9 bases. The CDR3 consists of 17 residues. Germline values: CDR1 SGHRS, CDR2 YFSETQ. The V segment lost 0 bases and the J segment 9 bases; nucleotides outside the gene matches: 12. The CDR3 spells CASSLGTRTGEWKKLFF. In DNA form, the CDR3 reads TGCGCCAGCAGCTTGGGAACGAGGACAGGGGAATGGAAAAAACTGTTTTTT.

In its sample, this clone was seen a few times. The rearrangement links TRBV7-9 to TRBJ2-7; D might be TRBD1 or TRBD2, each matching 6 bases. The CDR3 spans 15 residues. CDR1 is SEHNR, CDR2 FQNEAQ, per germline (reference sequence). Deletions cut 1 base from V and 3 bases from J, with 13 bases between. For the CDR3, the DNA is TGTGCCAGCAGCTTAGTAGGCAGGGGAGGCTACGAGCAGTACTTC. Its translation: CASSLVGRGGYEQYF.

The chain is built from TRBV13 and TRBJ2-1; TRBD1 might be the D (6 bases). Germline values: CDR1 PRHDT, CDR2 FYEKMQ (reference sequence). CDR3 length: 14 residues. Trimming took off 3 bases at V and 4 bases at J, with 10 bases between the two ends. CDR3 DNA: TGTGCCAGCAGCTTCGGTCAGGGGTACAATGAGCAGTTCTTC. Translation gives CASSFGQGYNEQFF.

V gene TRBV30 combines with J gene TRBJ2-5, with 7 bases fitting TRBD1. The CDR3 is made up of 13 amino acids. Germline V gene lookup returns CDR1 GTSNPN and CDR2 SVGIG (reference sequence). The junction had 5 bases not matched to a gene; V was cut back by 1 base and J by 6 bases. The CDR3 protein is CAWSAGQPQTQYF. In DNA, the CDR3 is TGTGCCTGGAGTGCGGGACAGCCGCAGACCCAGTACTTC.

This clone was seen a handful of times. This rearrangement joins TRBV7-9 to TRBJ2-6; 12 bases are shared with TRBD1. The CDR3 totals 18 residues. Per germline, CDR1 SEHNR and CDR2 FQNEAQ (reference sequence). Trimming at V came to 8 bases and at J to 4 bases, leaving 12 bases not matched to a gene. Here the CDR3 DNA reads TGTGCCAGCCCCAGAGGGACAGGGGGCGCGTTGGGGGCCAACGTCCTGACTTTC. Translated: CASPRGTGGALGANVLTF.

The chain employs TRBV11-2 and TRBJ1-2; D gene uncertain. This CDR3 spans 14 amino acids. In germline, CDR1 is SGHAT, CDR2 FQNNGV. V was cut by 4 bases and J by 4 bases, with 13 bases left in between. The CDR3 reads CASSSRLVGYGYTF. DNA of the CDR3: TGTGCCAGCAGCTCACGTCTGGTGGGCTATGGCTACACCTTC.

The CDR3 bases are TGTGCCAGCAGCTTAGATCTCCCTGGACTAGAATTCACAGATACGCAGTATTTT. This translates into CASSLDLPGLEFTDTQYF. The chain combines TRBV11-2 with TRBJ2-3; 7 positions match TRBD2. Germline V gives CDR1 SGHAT, CDR2 FQNNGV. This CDR3 has 18 residues. With V trimmed by 0 bases and J by 2 bases, 11 bases remained unmatched. Variable domain in full (rest from reference TRBV11-2 and TRBJ2-3): EAGVAQSPRYKIIEKRQSVAFWCNPISGHATLYWYQQILGQGPKLLIQFQNNGVVDDSQLPKDRFSAERLKGVDSTLKIQPAKLEDSAVYLCASSLDLPGLEFTDTQYFGPGTRLTVL.

DNA of the CDR3: TGCGCCAGCAGCCTAAACGTCGGACAGGGGGACGGCTACACCTTC. This codes for CASSLNVGQGDGYTF. The chain combines TRBV5-1 with TRBJ1-2, with 10 bases identical to TRBD1. Germline CDR1 and CDR2: SGHRS and YFSETQ. This CDR3 has 15 amino acids. The trim removed 4 bases at V and 8 bases at J, leaving 11 bases unmatched.

Worth noting for this clone: The same CDR3 is also encoded by other DNA sequences in this sample. The chain joins TRBV5-4 to TRBJ1-5, with D hard to call. Germline V lookup: CDR1 SGHNT, CDR2 YYREEE (reference sequence). The CDR3 is made up of 12 amino acids. With 0 bases removed from V and 9 bases from J, the gap between germline ends came to 7 bases. DNA of the CDR3: TGTGCCAGCAGCTTGGGAAGTGGGCCCCAGCATTTT. This gives the protein CASSLGSGPQHF. The complete variable domain, with remaining parts taken from reference TRBV5-4 and TRBJ1-5, reads ETGVTQSPTHLIKTRGQQVTLRCSSQSGHNTVSWYQQALGQGPQFIFQYYREEENGRGNFPPRFSGLQFPNYSSELNVNALELDDSALYLCASSLGSGPQHFGDGTRLSIL.

This clone has a handful of counts. One end of the junction does not line up with germline, which may come from a read error. V is TRBV4-1 and J is TRBJ1-5; maybe TRBD1 (5 bases). The CDR3 runs to 14 residues. Per the germline V gene, CDR1 is MGHRA and CDR2 is YSYEKL. CDR3 region: CASSQDRVNRPQHF. The CDR3 DNA is TGCGCCAGCAGCCAAGACAGGGTTAATCGGCCCCAGCATTTT.

This clone occurred once. The chain employs TRBV19 and TRBJ2-2; TRBD2 aligns across 9 bases. There are 18 residues in the CDR3. J was trimmed by 1 base and V by 7 bases; bases with no gene match: 13. The germline V gene has CDR1 LNHDA and CDR2 SQIVND (reference sequence). For the CDR3, the DNA is TGTGCCAGTACCAAGGGACTAGCAGGGGGTAGGAACACCGGGGAGCTGTTTTTT. This encodes CASTKGLAGGRNTGELFF.

The table lists this clone with a count of one. The chain recombines TRBV29-1 with TRBJ1-2; TRBD1 is a possible D gene (5 bases). The CDR3 runs to 15 residues. Trimming took 5 bases from V and 4 from J, leaving 20 bases between them. Per the germline V gene, CDR1 is SQVTM and CDR2 is ANQGSEA. CDR3 DNA sequence: TGCAGCGTTTCAGTGGGGGGAGGGGAGGGCTATGGCTACACCTTC. This gives the protein CSVSVGGGEGYGYTF. The full variable domain, rest sourced from reference TRBV29-1 and TRBJ1-2, is SAVISQKPSRDICQRGTSLTIQCQVDSQVTMMFWYRQQPGQSLTLIATANQGSEATYESGFVIDKFPISRPNLTFSTLTVSNMSPEDSSIYLCSVSVGGGEGYGYTFGSGTRLTVV.